Each of the 13 T cell receptor beta chains below was sequenced from the same sample in a study of T cell responses to AZD1222 COVID-19 vaccine (dated by TCRdb to the early 2020s). Library generation was performed with the immunoSEQ multiplex PCR assay. TCRdb provides this immuneACCESS table in a form limited to in-frame rearrangements. Some clones are lacking; in checked studies, under half of them reflect an unresolved V gene, and why the rest are absent is not known. The sample table records about 100,000 clones; about nine tenths of these occur just once. In total, the top ten clones hold more than 1.5% of the sample. What this sample's time point label stands for: baseline before first vaccination. Sequenced material: peripheral blood, taken on day 0 of AZD1222 vaccination. These receptors came from an adult in good health.

V is TRBV11-2 and J is TRBJ2-5, with D maybe TRBD2 (5 bases). The CDR3 consists of 15 residues. Germline loops: CDR1 SGHAT, CDR2 FQNNGV. Trimming took 5 bases from V and 7 from J, leaving 20 bases between them. The CDR3 is CASSLTGFLAGTQYF. The CDR3 nucleotides are TGTGCCAGCAGCCTAACGGGGTTCCTGGCTGGGACCCAGTACTTC.

The chain uses TRBV7-9 and TRBJ2-2, with D maybe TRBD2 (5 bases). This CDR3 contains 15 residues. The ends were cut back, 2 bases at V and 2 bases at J, with 9 bases in the middle. CDR1 and CDR2 from the germline V gene are SEHNR and FQNEAQ (reference sequence). The CDR3 sequence: CASSLPGINTGELFF. Written as DNA, the CDR3 is TGTGCCAGCAGCTTACCGGGGATTAACACCGGGGAGCTGTTTTTT.

With respect to this clone: The DNA is omitted, as the CDR3 cannot be located on it reliably, and the CDR3 follows TCRdb's listing. The chain is built from TRBV30 and TRBJ2-1; the D call in the table, TRBD2, was not verified against the DNA. The length of the CDR3 is 12 amino acids, counting both ends. CDR1 is GTSNPN and CDR2 is SVGIG in the germline V gene (reference sequence). CDR3 protein: CAWSFGWGAEFF.

The chain joins TRBV14 to TRBJ1-1; D gene unclear. The CDR3 runs to 12 residues. V was trimmed by 0 bases and J by 6 bases, leaving 5 bases between them. Germline CDR1 reads SGHDN; CDR2 reads FVKESK. In DNA, the CDR3 is TGTGCCAGCAGCCAAGATGTGGCTGAAGCTTTCTTT. Translation: CASSQDVAEAFF. The full variable domain, completed using reference TRBV14 and TRBJ1-1, is EAGVTQFPSHSVIEKGQTVTLRCDPISGHDNLYWYRRVMGKEIKFLLHFVKESKQDESGMPNNRFLAERTGGTYSTLKVQPAELEDSGVYFCASSQDVAEAFFGQGTRLTVV.

The V call is TRBV28, the J call TRBJ1-3; D is unclear. This CDR3 has 16 amino acids. The germline V gene encodes CDR1 MDHEN and CDR2 SYDVKM. The V gene lost 1 base and the J gene lost 2 bases, with 12 bases spanning the gap. This chain's CDR3 is CASSLYSRIAGNTIYF. CDR3 coding DNA: TGTGCCAGCAGTTTATATAGCCGGATCGCTGGAAACACCATATATTTT.

This chain uses TRBV19 with TRBJ2-5; TRBD1 agrees at 7 bases. Germline values: CDR1 LNHDA, CDR2 SQIVND (reference sequence). The CDR3 totals 14 residues. Trimming cost V 5 bases and J 1 base; bases outside gene matches: 4. As DNA, the CDR3 is TGTGCCAGTAGTTCCGGGACAGCCCAAGAGACCCAGTACTTC. Amino acids: CASSSGTAQETQYF.

The chain has TRBV24-1 and TRBJ1-2; D is unclear. The CDR3 has 14 residues. V dropped 6 bases and J dropped 0 bases, with 10 bases sitting between them. Per the germline V gene, CDR1 is KGHDR and CDR2 is SFDVKD. The CDR3 region has the DNA TGTGCCACCAGTAAGACGGGATCTAACTATGGCTACACCTTC. This translates into CATSKTGSNYGYTF.

The J gene is TRBJ1-1, the V gene TRBV30; maybe TRBD1 (5 bases). The ends were cut back, 0 bases at V and 3 bases at J, with 23 bases in the middle. The germline V gene encodes CDR1 GTSNPN and CDR2 SVGIG (reference sequence). The CDR3 extends over 18 amino acids. CDR3 loop: CAWSVADAPGRGDTEAFF. The CDR3 coding sequence is TGTGCCTGGAGTGTAGCGGACGCTCCGGGGAGGGGAGACACTGAAGCTTTCTTT.

V usage is TRBV20-1 and J usage is TRBJ1-1; D gene unclear. Germline CDR1 reads DFQATT; CDR2 reads SNEGSKA (reference sequence). V lost 3 bases and J lost 2, with 7 bases in between. There are 12 residues in the CDR3. The CDR3 DNA reads as TGCAGTGCTAGTGAGGCTAACACTGAAGCTTTCTTT. Amino acid sequence: CSASEANTEAFF.

Notes on this clone: Other DNA sequences within the sample encode an identical CDR3. The chain combines TRBV30 with TRBJ1-5, with D uncertain. Trimming pared 0 bases from V and 3 bases from J, leaving 9 bases between. This CDR3 spans 14 amino acids. CDR1 is GTSNPN and CDR2 is SVGIG in the germline V gene (reference sequence). The DNA for the CDR3 is TGTGCCTGGAGTGTAAGGGCTGACAATCAGCCCCAGCATTTT. Protein sequence: CAWSVRADNQPQHF. Full variable domain (remainder filled in from reference TRBV30 and TRBJ1-5): SQTIHQWPATLVQPVGSPLSLECTVEGTSNPNLYWYRQAAGRGLQLLFYSVGIGQISSEVPQNLSASRPQDRQFILSSKKLLLSDSGFYLCAWSVRADNQPQHFGDGTRLSIL.

The chain joins TRBV6-6 to TRBJ1-2; D uncertain. The CDR3 covers 14 residues. The V gene's germline CDR1 is MNHNY and CDR2 SVGAGI (reference sequence). The ends were cut back, 5 bases at V and 4 bases at J, with 14 bases in the middle. The CDR3, as DNA: TGTGCCAGCAGTCGATCCGGGCCTATCTATGGCTACACCTTC. It translates to CASSRSGPIYGYTF.

The chain has TRBV21-1 and TRBJ1-3. TRBV21-1 is tagged as a pseudogene. The CDR3 contains 11 residues. This CDR3 is CASPETDTIYF. CDR3 coding DNA: TGTGCCAGCCCCGAGACGGACACCATATATTTT.

This clone was observed a single time. The chain employs TRBV25-1 and TRBJ1-1; D may be TRBD1 (6 bases). The germline V and J ends were trimmed by 5 bases and 3 bases, with 10 bases remaining between them. Germline V gene lookup returns CDR1 MGHDK and CDR2 SYGVNS. This CDR3 has 13 residues. The CDR3 region is CASSITGYTEAFF. Here the CDR3 DNA reads TGTGCCAGCAGTATTACAGGGTACACTGAAGCTTTCTTT.